These 13 T cell receptor beta chains came from one sample sequenced in a study of cytotoxic CD8 clonotypes in ibrutinib-treated CLL. TCRdb's table, derived via immunoSEQ multiplex PCR, lists solely in-frame clones and lacks some. The sample has roughly 45,000 clones, about 69% seen once. The sample was PBMCs, taken after 24 months of ibrutinib treatment. Receptor source: a human donor with chronic lymphocytic leukemia.

The CDR3 nucleotides read TGTGCCAGCAGTTTGGCAGTCAATCAGCCCCAGCATTTT. Translated: CASSLAVNQPQHF. V gene TRBV27 combines with J gene TRBJ1-5; D not resolved. The CDR3 loop spans 13 amino acids. V lost 3 bases, J lost 3 bases, and 6 bases lay in between. Germline V gives CDR1 MNHEY, CDR2 SMNVEV (reference sequence).

The chain joins TRBV14 to TRBJ2-1, with TRBD2 matching over 10 bases. This CDR3 contains 16 residues. Germline V gene sequence: CDR1 SGHDN, CDR2 FVKESK. The V and J ends lost 5 bases and 5 bases, in that order; junction bases with no gene match: 9. The DNA for the CDR3 is TGTGCCAGCAGCTTTTTAGCGGGAGGTTCACACAATGAGCAGTTCTTC. This encodes CASSFLAGGSHNEQFF. The full variable domain, its missing parts supplied by reference TRBV14 and TRBJ2-1, is EAGVTQFPSHSVIEKGQTVTLRCDPISGHDNLYWYRRVMGKEIKFLLHFVKESKQDESGMPNNRFLAERTGGTYSTLKVQPAELEDSGVYFCASSFLAGGSHNEQFFGPGTRLTVL.

This clone was seen a few times. The V gene is TRBV11-3, the J gene TRBJ2-5; 9 bases fit TRBD2. Trimming cost V 3 bases and J 2 bases; bases outside gene matches: 16. Per the germline V gene, CDR1 is SGHNT and CDR2 is YENEEA. The CDR3 extends over 19 amino acids. CDR3 bases: TGTGCCAGCAGCTTCGGTCGGGCTAGCGGGGATACGGGTCAAGAGACCCAGTACTTC. It is translated as CASSFGRASGDTGQETQYF.

The chain employs TRBV6-1 and TRBJ2-7; perhaps D is TRBD1 or TRBD2 (5 bases each). Between the trimmed V and J ends, which lost 4 bases and 2 bases, there was a span of 15 bases. The germline CDR1 and CDR2 sequences are MNHNS and SASEGT. This CDR3 has 15 amino acids. CDR3 region: CASSAGTSRAYEQYF. For the CDR3, the DNA is TGTGCCAGCAGTGCCGGGACCTCAAGGGCCTACGAGCAGTACTTC.

This clone was observed a handful of times. The chain combines TRBV6-1 with TRBJ2-7; 7 nucleotides line up with TRBD2. This CDR3 is built from 13 residues. Looked up from germline, CDR1 is MNHNS and CDR2 is SASEGT. The V segment lost 6 bases and the J segment 3 bases; nucleotides outside the gene matches: 5. CDR3 nucleotides: TGTGCCAGCAGGACCGGGACTAACTACGAGCAGTACTTC. Translated, it gives CASRTGTNYEQYF.

V and J are TRBV29-1 and TRBJ1-1; the D is unclear. The CDR3 loop spans 13 amino acids. Germline CDR1 reads SQVTM; CDR2 reads ANQGSEA. The V gene lost 7 bases and the J gene lost 3 bases, with 15 bases spanning the gap. The CDR3 DNA reads as TGCAGCGCCGCAGCCCTATCGGACACTGAAGCTTTCTTT. Amino acid sequence: CSAAALSDTEAFF.

The chain carries TRBV19 and TRBJ2-6, with no clear D. There are 18 residues in the CDR3. V lost 4 bases and J 0 bases, leaving 16 bases between the germline ends. Germline V gene sequence: CDR1 LNHDA, CDR2 SQIVND (reference sequence). This CDR3 is CASSTLYRGYSGANVLTF. In DNA form, the CDR3 reads TGTGCCAGTAGTACGCTGTACCGCGGATACTCTGGGGCCAACGTCCTGACTTTC.

The genes are TRBV5-1 and TRBJ2-1; 7 nucleotides line up with TRBD2. After removal of 0 bases from V and 3 bases from J, the junction contained 24 bases not matched to a gene. This CDR3 has 22 amino acids. Germline lookup yields CDR1 SGHRS and CDR2 YFSETQ. CDR3 DNA: TGCGCCAGCAGCTTGGTTGTCAGCGGAGCGTTGTTGGGACTACGGGTCTACAATGAGCAGTTCTTC. Translating it yields CASSLVVSGALLGLRVYNEQFF.

V is TRBV28 and J is TRBJ2-1, with TRBD2 identical over 15 bases. CDR1 is MDHEN and CDR2 is SYDVKM in the germline V gene. The V and J ends lost 3 bases and 9 bases, in that order; junction bases with no gene match: 9. The CDR3 is made up of 17 amino acids. The CDR3 protein is CASSFLGLAGGPSEQFF. The CDR3 coding sequence is TGTGCCAGCAGTTTCCTCGGACTAGCGGGAGGGCCGAGTGAGCAGTTCTTC.

This clone was seen repeatedly, ten times or more. The V call is TRBV25-1, the J call TRBJ1-1; no clear D. Trimming took 6 bases from V and 5 from J, leaving 16 bases between them. Germline-derived CDR1 and CDR2 are MGHDK and SYGVNS. The length of the CDR3 is 14 residues. The CDR3 reads CASSGSPWNTEAFF. CDR3 nucleotide sequence: TGTGCCAGCAGCGGAAGCCCATGGAATACTGAAGCTTTCTTT.

The chain is built from TRBV27 and TRBJ1-1; 8 nucleotides line up with TRBD1. The CDR3 has 13 residues. Germline V CDR1 and CDR2: MNHEY, SMNVEV (reference sequence). V was pared by 3 bases and J by 4 bases, with 1 base of the junction left unmatched. CDR3 bases: TGTGCCAGCAGTTTTACAGGGGGCACTGAAGCTTTCTTT. This translates into CASSFTGGTEAFF.

Written as DNA, the CDR3 is TGTGCCAGCAGCTTAGGGACCCTCACAGATACGCAGTATTTT. Protein sequence: CASSLGTLTDTQYF. This rearrangement joins TRBV7-9 to TRBJ2-3; D remains ambiguous. CDR1 is SEHNR and CDR2 is FQNEAQ in the germline V gene (reference sequence). V lost 1 base and J lost 2, with 7 bases in between. This CDR3 has 14 residues.

This sequence joins TRBV28 and TRBJ1-1, with D perhaps TRBD1 (6 bases). The CDR3 length is 12 residues. CDR1 and CDR2 (germline): MDHEN, SYDVKM. Trimming left V 9 bases short and J 4 bases short, with 12 bases between. The CDR3 reads CASTSGATEAFF. The CDR3 nucleotides are TGTGCCAGTACATCAGGGGCCACTGAAGCTTTCTTT.